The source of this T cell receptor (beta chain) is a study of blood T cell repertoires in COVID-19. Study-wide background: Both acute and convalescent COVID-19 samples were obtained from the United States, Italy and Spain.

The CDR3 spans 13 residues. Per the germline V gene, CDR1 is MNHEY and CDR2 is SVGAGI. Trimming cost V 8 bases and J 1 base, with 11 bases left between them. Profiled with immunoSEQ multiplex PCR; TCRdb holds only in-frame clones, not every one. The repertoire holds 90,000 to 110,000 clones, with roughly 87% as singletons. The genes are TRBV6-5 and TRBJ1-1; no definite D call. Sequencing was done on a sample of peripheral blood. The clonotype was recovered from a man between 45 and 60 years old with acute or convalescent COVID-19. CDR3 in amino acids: CASPPKKNTEAFF. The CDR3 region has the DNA TGTGCCAGCCCCCCAAAAAAGAACACTGAAGCTTTCTTT.